This entry features one T cell receptor (beta chain) sequence. This clone was observed a few times. No cognate antigen has been identified for it. The record has no base qualities; no much larger clone is one base away. Measured from the cysteine to the phenylalanine, the CDR3 is 15 residues long. Of the read, only the CDR3 DNA is kept; its 45 bases are in frame from base 1. V is pruned by 4 bases and J by 5 bases, leaving 8 bases of the junction without a gene match. CDR1 and CDR2 are read off the germline V gene (reference sequence) as SGHNT and YYREEE. The entire isolated RNA was reverse transcribed using the High Capacity cDNA Reverse Transcription Kit, and thus expressed TCRB transcripts were sequenced. Deep immunoSEQ sequencing was applied to naive, central memory and regulatory T cell samples, giving an average of around 3.8 million total reads per sample. After sorted cells were lysed in RLT buffer, RNA was extracted with DNase-treated RNeasy Micro or Mini kits, with the choice depending on cell number. To prevent cross-contamination, each cell subset was processed individually, whereas patient and healthy donor samples were processed jointly. The immunoSEQ multiplex PCR was used to amplify TCRB sequences from cDNA, yielding 87-bp fragments that span the CDR3 region. Sequencing of the amplicons was performed on the Illumina HiSeq platform. Per the authors' processing: Synthetic template baselines were used to correct PCR bias computationally, reads within Hamming distance 2 were collapsed together, and singletons that could not be merged were discarded. Reads were aligned against IMGT so that V, D and J genes, CDR3 length and insertions or deletions at six rearrangement sites could be assigned. Clonotype counts were normalized to sorted cell number within each subset before computing true diversity and Gini coefficients with the tcR R package. Repertoire sharing was quantified using the overlap coefficient calculated on TCRB nucleotide sequences. This is the immuneACCESS table as TCRdb keeps it, with only in-frame sequences that have V and J called. A part of the clones is gone; compared with another copy, unresolved V genes explain less than half, and the rest is unexplained. Clonal size and the V and J genes are those of that table, whereas D and trimming came from the DNA. The sample data list roughly 130,000 clones, and about 10% of these were observed just once. The ten largest clones add up to around 0.7% of the sample.

From each donor, a single peripheral blood sample of around 120 mL on average was drawn into heparinised tubes. A BD FACSAria II and a panel including CD45RO, CCR7, CD25, CD127, CD95 and CD27 were used to sort naive, central memory, regulatory and stem cell-like memory CD4+ T cells. Every sorted population had a purity above 95%. PBMCs were isolated immediately by Lymphoprep density gradient centrifugation and stained directly without culture. So that batch effects would be minimized, each experiment stained and sorted samples in pairs, pairing one healthy donor with one patient. These data originate in a study of beta chain features in type 1 diabetes (dated by TCRdb to between 2017 and 2018). For the study in its entirety: Mean age, gender distribution, total cell number and subset yield did not differ between patients and healthy donors. Across all samples, roughly 110,000,000 sorted cells were examined, and cell number per subset correlated strongly with RNA yield. The study compared the TCRB repertoires of sorted circulating CD4+ T cell subsets in recently diagnosed type 1 diabetes patients with those in matched healthy donors. Regulatory and stem cell-like memory subsets were isolated from only 8 patients and about eight healthy donors, whereas naive and central memory subsets came from all 30 or so donors. The investigation overall reported the following: Only small numbers of individuals were included in the HLA sub-analyses, which left unresolved whether HLA type had any influence on TCRB rearrangement. PCR might favor shorter templates, but patient and control samples were amplified and corrected together, so any skew would affect both groups equally. Type 1 diabetes patients showed a moderate but significant shortening of TCRB CDR3 length in all four CD4+ subsets. Sequencing cDNA rather than genomic DNA could over-represent highly expressing activated cells, although activation and CD3 levels did not differ between groups. Naive, central memory and regulatory TCRB repertoires appeared to be more alike among patients than among healthy donors. Fewer insertions and more nucleotide deletions at VDJ recombination sites were observed in patients with type 1 diabetes, implying thymic rearrangement abnormalities.

Input material: central memory CD4+ T cells from blood. The chain employs TRBV5-4 and TRBJ1-2; 10 bases in the middle match TRBD1. This TCR derives from a man between 18 and 35 years old in good health. The CDR3 in this case is CASSAGGTGEYGYTF. In nucleotides, the sequence is TGTGCCAGCAGCGCTGGCGGGACAGGGGAGTATGGCTACACCTTC.